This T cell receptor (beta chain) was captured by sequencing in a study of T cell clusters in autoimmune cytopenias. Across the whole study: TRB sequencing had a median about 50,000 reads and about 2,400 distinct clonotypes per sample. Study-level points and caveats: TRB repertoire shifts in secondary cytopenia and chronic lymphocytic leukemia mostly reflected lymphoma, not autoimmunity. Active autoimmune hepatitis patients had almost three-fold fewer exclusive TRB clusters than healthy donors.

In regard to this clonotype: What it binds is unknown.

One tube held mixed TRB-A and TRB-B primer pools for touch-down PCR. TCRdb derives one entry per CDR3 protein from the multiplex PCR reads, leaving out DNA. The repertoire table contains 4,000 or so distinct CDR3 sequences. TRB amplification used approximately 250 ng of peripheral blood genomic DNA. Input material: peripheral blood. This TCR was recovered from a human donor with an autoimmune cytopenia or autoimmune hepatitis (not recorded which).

The CDR3 region is CASSIGPRLAVNYNEQFF. V usage is TRBV19 and J usage is TRBJ2-1; TCRdb reports TRBD2, a call that lacks DNA to check it against. This CDR3 spans 18 amino acids. Germline V gene data show CDR1 as LNHDA and CDR2 as SQIVND (reference sequence).